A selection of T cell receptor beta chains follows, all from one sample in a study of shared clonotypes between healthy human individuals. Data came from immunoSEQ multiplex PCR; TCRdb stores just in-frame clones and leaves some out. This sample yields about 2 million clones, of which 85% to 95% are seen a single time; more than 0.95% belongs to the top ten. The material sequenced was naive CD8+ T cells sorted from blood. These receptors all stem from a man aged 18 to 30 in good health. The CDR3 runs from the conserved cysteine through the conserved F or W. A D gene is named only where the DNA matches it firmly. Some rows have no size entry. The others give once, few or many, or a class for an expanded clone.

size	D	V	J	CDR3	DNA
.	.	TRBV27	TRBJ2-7	CASSLSLGGEQYF	TGTGCCAGCAGTTTATCGTTGGGTGGCGAGCAGTACTTC
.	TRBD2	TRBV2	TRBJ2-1	CASSGASGGLGEQFF	TGTGCCAGCAGTGGTGCTAGCGGGGGGCTTGGTGAGCAGTTCTTC
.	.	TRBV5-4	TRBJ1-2	CASSQGGMHGYTF	TGTGCCAGCAGCCAAGGAGGGATGCATGGCTACACCTTC
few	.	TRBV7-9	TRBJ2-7	CASSSAYEQYF	TGTGCCAGCAGCTCGGCCTACGAGCAGTACTTC
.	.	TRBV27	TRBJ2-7	CASSISGGSYEQYF	TGTGCCAGCAGTATAAGTGGGGGGTCCTACGAGCAGTACTTC
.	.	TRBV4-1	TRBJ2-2	CATTWGATNTGELFF	TGCGCCACCACTTGGGGGGCCACGAACACCGGGGAGCTGTTTTTT
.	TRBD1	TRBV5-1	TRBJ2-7	CASSSGQGPEQYF	TGCGCCAGCAGCTCCGGACAGGGCCCCGAGCAGTACTTC
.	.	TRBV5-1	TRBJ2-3	CASSLESRSTDTQYF	TGCGCCAGCAGCTTGGAGTCTAGAAGCACAGATACGCAGTATTTT
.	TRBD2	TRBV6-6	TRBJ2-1	CASSYSTSADEQFF	TGTGCCAGCAGTTACTCCACTAGCGCCGATGAGCAGTTCTTC
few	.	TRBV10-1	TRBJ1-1	CASSPTQEMNTEAFF	TGCGCCAGCAGTCCTACACAGGAAATGAACACTGAAGCTTTCTTT
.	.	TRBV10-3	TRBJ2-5	CAIGGGGETQYF	TGTGCCATCGGGGGCGGCGGGGAGACCCAGTACTTC
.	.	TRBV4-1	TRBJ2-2	CASRKGRFANTGELFF	TGCGCCAGCAGAAAGGGGCGGTTCGCGAACACCGGGGAGCTGTTTTTT
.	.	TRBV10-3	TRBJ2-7	CAISENRVNEQYF	TGTGCCATCAGTGAGAACAGGGTAAACGAGCAGTACTTC
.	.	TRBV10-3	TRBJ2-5	CAIKEGYF	TGTGCCATCAAAGAAGGGTACTTC
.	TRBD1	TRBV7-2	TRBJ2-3	CASSLVTGPSTDTQYF	TGTGCCAGCAGCTTAGTGACAGGGCCTAGCACAGATACGCAGTATTTT
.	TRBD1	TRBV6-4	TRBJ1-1	CASSPGGEATEAFF	TGTGCCAGCAGCCCAGGGGGGGAGGCCACTGAAGCTTTCTTT
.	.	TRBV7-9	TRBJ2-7	CASSLGEVIEQYF	TGTGCCAGCAGCTTGGGGGAGGTGATCGAGCAGTACTTC
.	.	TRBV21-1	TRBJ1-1	CASSVPEPVSLRGDEAFF	TGTGCCAGCAGCGTACCAGAGCCCGTCTCTCTCCGGGGTGATGAAGCTTTCTTT
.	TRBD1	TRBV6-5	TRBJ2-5	CASSPQGDGETQYF	TGTGCCAGCAGTCCACAGGGGGACGGGGAGACCCAGTACTTC
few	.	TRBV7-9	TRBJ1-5	CASSLAGSNQPQHF	TGTGCCAGCAGCTTAGCAGGCAGCAATCAGCCCCAGCATTTT
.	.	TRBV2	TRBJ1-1	CASSEWRTEAFF	TGTGCCAGCAGTGAGTGGCGCACTGAAGCTTTCTTT
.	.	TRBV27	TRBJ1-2	CASGGTTLNYGYTF	TGTGCCAGCGGCGGGACAACACTTAACTATGGCTACACCTTC
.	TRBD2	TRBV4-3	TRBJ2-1	CASSQAAGGPGEQFF	TGCGCCAGCAGCCAAGCAGCGGGAGGGCCAGGGGAGCAGTTCTTC
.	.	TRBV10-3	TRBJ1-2	CAISESTVAQVNYGYTF	TGTGCCATCAGTGAGTCAACAGTCGCGCAGGTTAACTATGGCTACACCTTC
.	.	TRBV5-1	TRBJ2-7	CASSLLISGTDPYEQYF	TGCGCCAGCAGCTTGCTAATCTCCGGGACTGATCCCTACGAGCAGTACTTC
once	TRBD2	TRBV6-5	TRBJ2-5	CASSSQAGGRAQYF	TGTGCCAGCAGTTCCCAAGCGGGAGGGCGGGCCCAGTACTTC
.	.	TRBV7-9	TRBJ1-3	CASSLGAGVGNTIYF	TGTGCCAGCAGCTTAGGTGCTGGCGTAGGAAACACCATATATTTT
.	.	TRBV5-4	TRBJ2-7	CASSLKGLVGEQYF	TGTGCCAGCAGCTTGAAGGGATTGGTGGGGGAGCAGTACTTC
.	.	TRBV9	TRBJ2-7	CASSVGGPNYEQYF	TGTGCCAGCAGCGTGGGGGGCCCTAACTACGAGCAGTACTTC
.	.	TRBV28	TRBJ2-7	CASSFFSPSGNSYEQYF	TGTGCCAGCAGTTTTTTTTCCCCGAGCGGAAACTCCTACGAGCAGTACTTC
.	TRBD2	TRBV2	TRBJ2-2	CASSGGRFTGELFF	TGTGCCAGCAGCGGCGGGAGGTTCACCGGGGAGCTGTTTTTT
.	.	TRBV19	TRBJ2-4	CASSIDLLGVDKNIQYF	TGTGCCAGTAGTATAGACCTGCTCGGGGTTGACAAAAACATTCAGTACTTC
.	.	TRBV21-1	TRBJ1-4	CASVQGYVNEKLFF	TGTGCCAGCGTACAGGGGTACGTTAATGAAAAACTGTTTTTT
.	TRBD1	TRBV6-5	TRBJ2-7	CASSFPTGGHYEQYF	TGTGCCAGCAGTTTCCCGACAGGGGGCCACTACGAGCAGTACTTC
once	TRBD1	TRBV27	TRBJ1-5	CASSLSRTGFQPQHF	TGTGCCAGCAGTTTATCCAGGACAGGGTTTCAGCCCCAGCATTTT
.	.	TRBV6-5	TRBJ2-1	CASSHFTNEEQFF	TGTGCCAGCAGCCACTTTACTAATGAAGAGCAGTTCTTC
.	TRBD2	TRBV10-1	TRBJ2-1	CASSEVRLAVYNEQFF	TGCGCCAGCAGTGAGGTCCGACTAGCGGTATACAATGAGCAGTTCTTC